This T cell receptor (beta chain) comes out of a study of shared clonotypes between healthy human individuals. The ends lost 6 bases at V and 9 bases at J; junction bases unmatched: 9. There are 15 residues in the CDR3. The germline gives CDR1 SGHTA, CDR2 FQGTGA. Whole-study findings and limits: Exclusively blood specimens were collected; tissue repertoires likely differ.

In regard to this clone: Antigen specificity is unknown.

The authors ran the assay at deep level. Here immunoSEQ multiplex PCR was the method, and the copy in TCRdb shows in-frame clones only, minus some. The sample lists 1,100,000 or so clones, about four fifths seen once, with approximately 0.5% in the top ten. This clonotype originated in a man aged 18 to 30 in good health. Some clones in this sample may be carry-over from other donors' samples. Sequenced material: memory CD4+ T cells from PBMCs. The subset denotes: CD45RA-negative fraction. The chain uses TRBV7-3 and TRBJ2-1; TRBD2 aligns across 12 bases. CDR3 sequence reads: CASRLTSGRIGEQFF. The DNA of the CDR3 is TGTGCCAGCAGGTTGACTAGCGGGAGAATCGGTGAGCAGTTCTTC. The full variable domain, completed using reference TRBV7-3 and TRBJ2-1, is GAGVSQTPSNKVTEKGKYVELRCDPISGHTALYWYRQSLGQGPEFLIYFQGTGAADDSGLPNDRFFAVRPEGSVSTLKIQRTERGDSAVYLCASRLTSGRIGEQFFGPGTRLTVL.